This T cell receptor (beta chain) was documented in a study of cytomegalovirus exposure and HLA in healthy donors. Findings and caveats of the study: A few of the chains that were CMV-associated were confirmed in vitro to be specific for CMV antigens. Across donors, most TCRs were seen rarely, yet some public ones were widespread.

Germline V gene lookup returns CDR1 SGHDT and CDR2 YYEEEE. The CDR3 sequence is 13 residues long. A remark on this clone: What it recognizes is unknown. One end of the junction is discordant with germline, which a read error may explain.

Amplification used 60 Vbeta primers and 13 Jbeta primers. Sequenced by immunoSEQ multiplex PCR; TCRdb stores in-frame clones only, minus some. The sample contains 120,000 or so clones, around 70% of which appear only once. The sequence derives from a man aged 35-49 years in good health and CMV-seropositive. Sequenced: PBMCs. This chain joins TRBV5-6 and TRBJ1-1; D not certain. CDR3 DNA sequence: TGTGCCAGCAGCCCGGGATTGAACACTGAAGTTTTCTTT. Translated: CASSPGLNTEVFF.